The rows below give T cell receptor beta chains drawn from one sample of a study of T cell responses to AZD1222 COVID-19 vaccine. Data came from immunoSEQ multiplex PCR; TCRdb stores just in-frame clones and leaves some out. The data show approximately 150,000 clones, 90% to 95% seen once. Material: peripheral blood, obtained on day 0 of AZD1222 vaccination. The receptors shown here come from an adult in good health. Each CDR3 is given with its conserved first and last residue. A D gene is named only where the DNA matches it firmly. Some rows have no size entry. The others give once, few or many, or a class for an expanded clone.

clone_size j_call v_call d_call cdr3_aa cdr3_nt
- TRBJ2-7 TRBV4-2 - CASSQDQSRLNEQYF TGTGCCAGCAGCCAAGATCAATCCAGGCTAAACGAGCAGTACTTC
- TRBJ2-2 TRBV5-4 TRBD2 CASSLGLAPASGELFF TGTGCCAGCAGCTTGGGACTAGCCCCCGCTAGCGGGGAGCTGTTTTTT
- TRBJ2-2 TRBV2 TRBD2 CASSPAGGRTGELFF TGTGCCAGCAGTCCGGCGGGAGGGCGAACCGGGGAGCTGTTTTTT
- TRBJ1-2 TRBV19 - CASSIDLTDPYGYTF TGTGCCAGTAGTATAGATCTCACAGATCCCTATGGCTACACCTTC
- TRBJ1-5 TRBV6-5 - CASSLRTASAQHF TGTGCCAGCAGTTTGCGGACCGCCTCAGCCCAGCATTTT
- TRBJ1-2 TRBV25-1 - CASSEYGGLGYGYTF TGTGCCAGCAGTGAATATGGGGGGCTGGGCTATGGCTACACCTTC
- TRBJ1-1 TRBV19 - CASSVQGMNTEAFF TGTGCCAGTAGTGTACAGGGTATGAACACTGAAGCTTTCTTT
- TRBJ1-3 TRBV2 TRBD1 CASSEMGDRRIIYF TGTGCCAGCAGTGAAATGGGGGACAGGCGAATCATATATTTT
- TRBJ2-7 TRBV27 TRBD1 CASSHGTAPDEQYF TGTGCCAGCAGTCACGGGACAGCGCCTGACGAGCAGTACTTC
- TRBJ1-6 TRBV9 TRBD1 CASSDRGSWSPLHF TGTGCCAGCAGCGACAGGGGATCGTGGTCACCCCTCCACTTT
- TRBJ2-5 TRBV9 - CASSFRGGETQYF TGTGCCAGCAGCTTCCGTGGGGGAGAGACCCAGTACTTC
- TRBJ1-2 TRBV30 - CAWVRGHINYGYTF TGTGCCTGGGTTCGAGGACATATTAACTATGGCTACACCTTC
few TRBJ2-2 TRBV5-8 - CASSLRGLFRELFF TGTGCCAGCAGCTTGCGGGGGCTGTTTCGGGAGCTGTTTTTT
- TRBJ2-2 TRBV5-1 - CASSLVRREGPNTGELFF TGCGCCAGCAGCTTGGTTAGGCGGGAAGGCCCGAACACCGGGGAGCTGTTTTTT
- TRBJ1-4 TRBV27 - CASSLTATNEKLFF TGTGCCAGCAGTTTGACAGCAACTAATGAAAAACTGTTTTTT
- TRBJ1-1 TRBV18 - CASATAANTEAFF TGTGCCAGTGCGACAGCCGCCAACACTGAAGCTTTCTTT
- TRBJ1-2 TRBV6-2/TRBV6-3 - CASSRVKGGYTF TGTGCCAGCAGCCGAGTAAAAGGAGGCTACACCTTC
- TRBJ2-5 TRBV7-9 TRBD2 CASSGGWLAGGQETQYF TGTGCCAGCAGCGGGGGGTGGCTAGCGGGTGGTCAAGAGACCCAGTACTTC
- TRBJ2-1 TRBV3-1/TRBV3-2 - CASSQDRTGRSDEQFF TGTGCCAGCAGCCAAGATCGGACGGGCCGATCGGATGAGCAGTTCTTC
- TRBJ2-7 TRBV11-3 - CASKYSQGGSDEQYF TGTGCCAGCAAGTACAGTCAAGGGGGATCTGACGAGCAGTACTTC
once TRBJ2-1 TRBV19 - CASSLYPRLEYNEQFF TGTGCCAGTAGTCTATACCCTAGACTCGAATACAATGAGCAGTTCTTC
- TRBJ1-1 TRBV5-1 - CASSLVPGQNTEAFF TGCGCCAGCAGCTTGGTGCCAGGACAGAACACTGAAGCTTTCTTT
- TRBJ2-3 TRBV19 - CASSKLGTLGTDTQYF TGTGCCAGTAGTAAATTGGGAACCCTCGGCACAGATACGCAGTATTTT
- TRBJ1-5 TRBV29-1 TRBD1 CSVSQGDHNQPQHF TGCAGCGTGTCACAGGGGGACCACAATCAGCCCCAGCATTTT
- TRBJ1-2 TRBV27 - CASSPPGTAYGYTF TGTGCCAGCAGTCCCCCAGGAACTGCGTATGGCTACACCTTC
- TRBJ2-1 TRBV9 TRBD1 CASSADRVQQFF TGTGCCAGCAGCGCGGACAGGGTCCAGCAGTTCTTC
- TRBJ1-2 TRBV7-9 - CASSSNRDRYGYTF TGTGCCAGCAGCAGCAACAGGGATCGGTATGGCTACACCTTC
once TRBJ2-7 TRBV5-5 - CASSLASKIGEQYF TGTGCCAGCAGCTTGGCAAGTAAAATAGGCGAGCAGTACTTC
once TRBJ2-4 TRBV25-1 - CASSGGFIQYF TGTGCCAGCAGTGGTGGGTTCATTCAGTACTTC
- TRBJ1-1 TRBV9 - CASSVGVMNTEAFF TGTGCCAGCAGCGTAGGAGTGATGAACACTGAAGCTTTCTTT
- TRBJ1-1 TRBV6-5 - CASSTLDPSGAFF TGTGCCAGCAGCACACTGGACCCTTCTGGGGCTTTCTTT
- TRBJ2-7 TRBV29-1 TRBD1 CSALTGTGVYEQYF TGCAGCGCCTTAACCGGGACAGGGGTGTACGAGCAGTACTTC
- TRBJ1-5 TRBV6-5 TRBD1 CASRIDRGSNQPQHF TGTGCCAGCAGAATAGACAGGGGTAGCAATCAGCCCCAGCATTTT
- TRBJ1-2 TRBV11-2 - CASSPGRARGNYGYTF TGTGCCAGCAGCCCCGGGAGGGCAAGGGGGAACTATGGCTACACCTTC
- TRBJ2-3 TRBV12-3/TRBV12-4 TRBD1 CASSSVQGLRFYF TGTGCCAGCAGTTCCGTACAGGGGCTCCGGTTTTATTTT
- TRBJ2-1 TRBV10-3 - CAISESNGGNEQFF TGTGCCATCAGTGAGTCGAATGGGGGCAATGAGCAGTTCTTC
- TRBJ1-6 TRBV6-1 - CASSEAILEGMAPPFSPLHF TGTGCCAGCAGTGAAGCAATATTGGAAGGGATGGCGCCTCCCTTTTCACCCCTCCACTTT
- TRBJ1-1 TRBV7-2 - CASSLSGARILNTEAFF TGTGCCAGCAGCTTATCGGGCGCAAGGATTCTGAACACTGAAGCTTTCTTT
- TRBJ1-2 TRBV4-3 - CASSQDGLAAGAFNNYGYTF TGCGCCAGCAGCCAAGACGGCCTGGCGGCAGGGGCCTTCAATAACTATGGCTACACCTTC
- TRBJ1-6 TRBV2 - CASRITNSPLHF TGTGCCAGCAGGATAACAAATTCACCCCTCCACTTT
- TRBJ2-5 TRBV28 TRBD2 CASSLGLAGAGTQYF TGTGCCAGCAGTTTGGGGCTAGCGGGAGCGGGGACCCAGTACTTC
- TRBJ2-1 TRBV2 - CASSEGDYNEQFF TGTGCCAGCAGTGAGGGGGACTACAATGAGCAGTTCTTC
- TRBJ1-2 TRBV7-3 - CASSRYGQNGYTF TGTGCCAGCAGCCGATATGGACAGAATGGCTACACCTTC
- TRBJ2-5 TRBV7-3 - CASSLKGHGQETQYF TGTGCCAGCAGCTTAAAGGGGCATGGCCAAGAGACCCAGTACTTC